The next 7 T cell receptor beta chains were all read from a single sample in a study of blood T cell repertoires in COVID-19 (dated by TCRdb to 2019 to 2021). The method was the immunoSEQ multiplex PCR assay. Here the immuneACCESS table is served through TCRdb, limited to in-frame sequences with V and J called. Missing clones are a known gap in these copies; in checked studies unresolved V genes cover under half, and the rest lacks a known reason. For this sample there are 300,000 to 500,000 clones; approximately 87% appear just once. 0.9% to 1% of the sample is held by the ten biggest clonotypes. The sample comprised PBMCs or T cells enriched from blood (not recorded which). These receptors came from a woman aged 25 to 45 with acute COVID-19.

The V gene is TRBV12-3 or TRBV12-4, the J gene TRBJ1-5; the D is unclear. CDR3 length: 11 residues. V was shortened by 3 bases and J by 12 bases, with 9 bases between the two germline ends. CDR3 in DNA: TGTGCCAGCAGTTTGACGGGAGGCCAGCATTTT. This codes for CASSLTGGQHF.

V and J are TRBV27 and TRBJ2-5, with D possibly TRBD1 on 7 matching bases. This CDR3 has 16 amino acids. Germline-derived CDR1 and CDR2 are MNHEY and SMNVEV (reference sequence). V shed 2 bases and J shed 1 base, with 14 bases lying between them. CDR3 bases: TGTGCCAGCAGTTTAAGTTCAGGGGGGTTCCAAGAGACCCAGTACTTC. Translating it yields CASSLSSGGFQETQYF.

CDR3 sequence: CASSLTTGGSKNIQYF. As DNA, the CDR3 is TGTGCCAGCAGCTTAACGACAGGGGGCAGCAAAAACATTCAGTACTTC. The chain employs TRBV7-2 and TRBJ2-4, with TRBD1 matching 10 bases. The CDR3 loop spans 16 amino acids. In germline, CDR1 is SGHTA, CDR2 FQGNSA. Losses at the gene ends were 2 bases for V and 3 bases for J; bases not matched to a gene: 4.

V usage is TRBV19 and J usage is TRBJ2-7; a possible D gene is TRBD1 (6 bases). The CDR3 has 16 amino acids. CDR1 and CDR2 from the germline V gene are LNHDA and SQIVND (reference sequence). The V and J ends lost 4 bases and 0 bases respectively, with 16 bases between them. In nucleotides, the CDR3 is TGTGCCAGTAGTACGGACAGCTCTCAAAGCTCCTACGAGCAGTACTTC. Protein: CASSTDSSQSSYEQYF.

This clone came up a few times. The genes are TRBV7-2 and TRBJ1-3; tentatively, D is TRBD1 (6 bases). CDR1 is SGHTA, CDR2 FQGNSA, per germline. This CDR3 spans 14 amino acids. V lost 5 bases and J lost 4, with 12 bases in between. The CDR3 sequence: CASSPNQGGNTIYF. The CDR3 DNA follows: TGTGCCAGCAGCCCGAATCAGGGGGGAAACACCATATATTTT.

This rearrangement joins TRBV9 to TRBJ2-2; D call uncertain. Germline CDR1 is SGDLS and CDR2 is YYNGEE. The CDR3 extends over 14 amino acids. Trimming took 4 bases from V and 0 from J, leaving 7 bases between them. The CDR3 sequence: CASSKTANTGELFF. The CDR3 DNA reads as TGTGCCAGCAGCAAAACAGCGAACACCGGGGAGCTGTTTTTT.

The V call is TRBV9, the J call TRBJ2-1; TRBD1 agrees at 9 bases. Germline V lookup: CDR1 SGDLS, CDR2 YYNGEE. The CDR3 sequence is 20 residues long. V lost 1 base, J lost 1 base, and 15 bases stayed unmatched. The CDR3 coding sequence is TGTGCCAGCAGCGTATCTACGAGGAATCCCGGGACAGGGTCCTACAATGAGCAGTTCTTC. Translated, it gives CASSVSTRNPGTGSYNEQFF.